This T cell receptor (beta chain) was recovered during a study of shared clonotypes between healthy human individuals. Findings of the study overall: Researchers found naive subsets generally carried larger estimated richness than memory subsets. An anticipated effect of sequencing depth on clonotype sharing among donors was recognized.

V was shortened by 3 bases and J by 3 bases, with 4 bases between the two germline ends. Looked up from germline, CDR1 is SEHNR and CDR2 is FQNEAQ (reference sequence). CDR3 length: 12 amino acids. In the original analysis: Without quality scores, immunoSEQ junctional reads could not be filtered like full-length reads. Data came from immunoSEQ multiplex PCR; TCRdb stores just in-frame clones and leaves some out. Clone size and the V and J calls come from that table; the DNA yielded D and trimming. The data hold 2 million to 2.5 million clones, with about 95% observed a single time. About this clone itself: As yet, its antigen is unknown.

Terminally differentiated effector memory CD45RA+ cells were excluded from the naive CD8 cells, which were CD45RO-negative and positively selected for CCR7. The rearrangement links TRBV7-9 to TRBJ2-3; no clear D gene. The clonotype originates from a man younger than 30 in good health. Source material: naive CD8+ T cells sorted from blood. The CDR3 region is CASSFLTDTQYF. The CDR3 DNA reads as TGTGCCAGCAGCTTCTTGACAGATACGCAGTATTTT.